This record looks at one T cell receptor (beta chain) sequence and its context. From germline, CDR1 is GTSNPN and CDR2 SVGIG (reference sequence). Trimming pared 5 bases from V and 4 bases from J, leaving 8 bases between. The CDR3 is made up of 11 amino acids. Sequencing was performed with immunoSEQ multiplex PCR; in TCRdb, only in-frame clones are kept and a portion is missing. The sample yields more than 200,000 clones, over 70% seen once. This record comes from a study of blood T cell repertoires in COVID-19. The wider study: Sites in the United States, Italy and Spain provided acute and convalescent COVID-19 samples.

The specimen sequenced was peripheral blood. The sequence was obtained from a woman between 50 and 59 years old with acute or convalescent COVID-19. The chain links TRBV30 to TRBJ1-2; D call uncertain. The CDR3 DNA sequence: TGTGCCTGGTCGAGAGGCTATGGCTACACCTTC. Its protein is CAWSRGYGYTF.